This paragraph covers one T cell receptor beta chain sequence. These data come from a study of blood T cell repertoires in COVID-19. Study-level background: COVID-19 samples collected from the United States, Italy and Spain covered acute and convalescent phases.

TCRdb's table, derived via immunoSEQ multiplex PCR, lists solely in-frame clones and lacks some. This sample has 150,000 to 200,000 clones; approximately 74% occur once, and the top ten carry around 3%. Per germline, CDR1 SQVTM and CDR2 ANQGSEA. V dropped 3 bases and J dropped 0; count of bases not matched to a gene: 7. The CDR3 covers 17 residues. The chain links TRBV29-1 to TRBJ2-2; TRBD2 aligns across 10 bases. Sequenced input: peripheral blood. The TCR was taken from a woman older than 75 with acute or convalescent COVID-19. CDR3 DNA sequence: TGCAGCGTTGATAACAGCGGGAGGGCTTCGAACACCGGGGAGCTGTTTTTT. Amino acids: CSVDNSGRASNTGELFF.